These 19 T cell receptor beta chains share one sample of origin, sequenced in a study of blood T cell repertoires in COVID-19. Clones were read by immunoSEQ multiplex PCR, and TCRdb kept only the in-frame ones, dropping some. Of about 270,000 clones listed, about 87% were seen once; the top ten hold over 4%. The specimen sequenced was peripheral blood. Receptors were obtained from a man aged 55-75 years who had recovered from COVID-19.

V is TRBV25-1 and J is TRBJ2-7; D is undetermined. The CDR3 has 12 residues. The V end lost 3 bases, the J end lost 3 bases, and 6 bases lay between the germline ends. Germline CDR1 reads MGHDK; CDR2 reads SYGVNS. The CDR3 loop reads CASSDLLYEQYF. CDR3 DNA sequence: TGTGCCAGCAGTGACCTACTCTACGAGCAGTACTTC.

The V call is TRBV7-9, the J call TRBJ2-5, with D perhaps TRBD1 (6 bases). The CDR3 covers 15 residues. Trimming stripped 5 bases from V and 6 bases from J, with 19 bases between. The germline CDR1 and CDR2 sequences are SEHNR and FQNEAQ (reference sequence). CDR3 in amino acids: CASSAPLGATKTQYF. The CDR3 region has the DNA TGTGCCAGCAGCGCCCCGTTGGGGGCAACGAAGACCCAGTACTTC. Full variable domain (remainder filled in from reference TRBV7-9 and TRBJ2-5): DTGVSQNPRHKITKRGQNVTFRCDPISEHNRLYWYRQTLGQGPEFLTYFQNEAQLEKSRLLSDRFSAERPKGSFSTLEIQRTEQGDSAMYLCASSAPLGATKTQYFGPGTRLLVL.

V gene TRBV12-3 or TRBV12-4 combines with J gene TRBJ2-7; no firm D call. Trimming removed 4 bases at V and 2 bases at J, with 9 bases between. This CDR3 is 13 amino acids long. CDR3 loop: CASSYNSPYEQYF. The CDR3 bases are TGTGCCAGCAGTTATAACTCGCCCTACGAGCAGTACTTC.

This rearrangement joins TRBV24-1 to TRBJ2-1; D uncertain. CDR3 length: 11 residues. Deletions cut 0 bases from V and 10 bases from J, with 3 bases between. The germline V gene has CDR1 KGHDR and CDR2 SFDVKD. This CDR3 is CATSDLEEQFF. Written as DNA, the CDR3 is TGTGCCACCAGTGATTTGGAGGAGCAGTTCTTC.

The J gene is TRBJ2-3, the V gene TRBV11-2, with 7 nucleotides matching TRBD1. The CDR3 spans 16 residues. Germline CDR1 is SGHAT and CDR2 is FQNNGV. V trimming: 6 bases; J trimming: 1 base; junction bases outside the gene matches: 10. CDR3 loop: CASSHPGQDGTDTQYF. The DNA of the CDR3 is TGTGCCAGCAGTCACCCCGGACAGGATGGCACAGATACGCAGTATTTT.

The chain joins TRBV12-2 to TRBJ2-7; the table's D call, TRBD1, was not checked against the DNA. TRBV12-2 corresponds to a pseudogene. The CDR3 is 15 amino acids. The CDR3 bases are TGTGCAAGTCGCCTACCCCTGGACAGTTCCTACGAGCAGTACTTC. This gives the protein CASRLPLDSSYEQYF.

This clone was picked up one time. This sequence joins TRBV7-8 and TRBJ2-7, with 11 bases identical to TRBD2. CDR3 length equals 16 residues. Trimming at V came to 1 base and at J to 1 base, leaving 3 bases not matched to a gene. Germline V gene sequence: CDR1 SGHVS, CDR2 FQNEAQ. The CDR3: CASSLVPSGGSYEQYF. DNA for the CDR3: TGTGCCAGCAGCTTAGTTCCTAGCGGGGGGTCCTACGAGCAGTACTTC.

This clone was seen only once. The CDR3 sequence is CASSPYNTGSTYNEQFF. The CDR3 DNA reads as TGTGCCAGCTCACCATACAACACAGGGTCTACCTACAATGAGCAGTTCTTC. The gene calls are TRBV18 and TRBJ2-1; a possible D gene is TRBD1 (6 bases). Germline V CDR1 and CDR2: KGHSH, LQKENI. CDR3 length: 17 amino acids. V lost 2 bases, J lost 2 bases, and 16 bases lay in between.

CDR3 sequence reads: CAWSPGTGAAETQYF. CDR3 coding DNA: TGTGCCTGGAGTCCCGGGACAGGGGCCGCAGAGACCCAGTACTTC. The rearrangement links TRBV30 to TRBJ2-5; 10 nucleotides line up with TRBD1. The CDR3 spans 15 residues. The V gene end was trimmed by 2 bases and the J gene end by 4 bases; junction bases not matched to a gene: 7. CDR1 is GTSNPN and CDR2 is SVGIG in the germline V gene (reference sequence). Complete variable domain (other parts from reference TRBV30 and TRBJ2-5): SQTIHQWPATLVQPVGSPLSLECTVEGTSNPNLYWYRQAAGRGLQLLFYSVGIGQISSEVPQNLSASRPQDRQFILSSKKLLLSDSGFYLCAWSPGTGAAETQYFGPGTRLLVL.

The sample holds a few counts of this clone. The V gene is TRBV6-5, the J gene TRBJ2-3, with D maybe TRBD1 (5 bases). The CDR3 contains 14 residues. Trimming removed 1 base from V and 5 bases from J, with 10 bases in between. In germline, CDR1 is MNHEY, CDR2 SVGAGI. This CDR3 is CASSYYQGKDTQYF. DNA for the CDR3: TGTGCCAGCAGTTACTACCAGGGCAAAGATACGCAGTATTTT.

The chain carries TRBV14 and TRBJ1-2; D unresolved. CDR1 and CDR2 (germline): SGHDN, FVKESK. The length of the CDR3 is 19 residues. The V end lost 3 bases, the J end lost 2 bases, and 25 bases lay between the germline ends. The CDR3 DNA sequence: TGTGCCAGCAGCCAGGCTTTGAGGGAGGAAGTCCCAAAAAACTATGGCTACACCTTC. This gives the protein CASSQALREEVPKNYGYTF.

The chain carries TRBV27 and TRBJ1-6; tentatively, D is TRBD1 (5 bases). Trimming pared 3 bases from V and 5 bases from J, leaving 14 bases between. Germline V CDR1 and CDR2: MNHEY, SMNVEV (reference sequence). This CDR3 spans 16 amino acids. The CDR3 coding sequence is TGTGCCAGCAGTTTCCGCCGGGGGGGGAATAATTCACCCCTCCACTTT. Amino acid sequence: CASSFRRGGNNSPLHF.

V and J are TRBV11-3 and TRBJ1-6; unclear D gene. The CDR3 runs 15 residues. The V end was cut by 5 bases, the J end by 10 bases, with 18 bases between. CDR1 is SGHNT and CDR2 is YENEEA in the germline V gene. DNA for the CDR3: TGTGCCAGCAGCCTCAGCGGGGAGATAGGGTCACCCCTCCACTTT. As protein: CASSLSGEIGSPLHF. The full variable domain, rest sourced from reference TRBV11-3 and TRBJ1-6, is EAGVVQSPRYKIIEKKQPVAFWCNPISGHNTLYWYLQNLGQGPELLIRYENEEAVDDSQLPKDRFSAERLKGVDSTLKIQPAELGDSAVYLCASSLSGEIGSPLHFGNGTRLTVT.

This chain uses TRBV9 with TRBJ2-3; a weak D match, TRBD1 (5 bases). The V and J ends lost 4 bases and 2 bases respectively, with 17 bases between them. Germline values: CDR1 SGDLS, CDR2 YYNGEE. This CDR3 is built from 16 residues. CDR3 coding DNA: TGTGCCAGCAGCCCTCGGACACTCACTGTCACAGATACGCAGTATTTT. This translates into CASSPRTLTVTDTQYF. The full variable domain, completed using reference TRBV9 and TRBJ2-3, is DSGVTQTPKHLITATGQRVTLRCSPRSGDLSVYWYQQSLDQGLQFLIQYYNGEERAKGNILERFSAQQFPDLHSELNLSSLELGDSALYFCASSPRTLTVTDTQYFGPGTRLTVL.

The rearrangement uses TRBV7-7 and TRBJ2-1; TRBD1 matches at 8 bases. The CDR3 is made up of 15 amino acids. V was pared by 5 bases and J by 4 bases, with 7 bases of the junction left unmatched. The germline V gene encodes CDR1 SSHAT and CDR2 FNYEAQ (reference sequence). The CDR3 sequence: CASSTGQGLYNEQFF. In nucleotides, the CDR3 is TGTGCCAGCAGCACCGGACAGGGTTTGTACAATGAGCAGTTCTTC.

V and J are TRBV19 and TRBJ1-5, with a tentative D call TRBD1 (6 bases). The germline V and J ends were trimmed by 11 bases and 0 bases, with 17 bases remaining between them. This CDR3 contains 15 residues. Looked up from germline, CDR1 is LNHDA and CDR2 is SQIVND (reference sequence). As DNA, the CDR3 is TGTGCCTCCACCGGGGGGCTGTATAGCAATCAGCCCCAGCATTTT. Translation: CASTGGLYSNQPQHF.

This clone was picked up one time. The V call is TRBV6-1, the J call TRBJ1-1; no clear D. Trimming shortened V by 3 bases and J by 5 bases, and 7 bases separated the two germline ends. There are 12 residues in the CDR3. In germline, CDR1 is MNHNS, CDR2 SASEGT. The DNA of the CDR3 is TGTGCCAGCAGTGAGAGAGAGACTGAAGCTTTCTTT. This translates into CASSERETEAFF.

Note on this clone: This sample includes further DNA sequences coding for the same CDR3. The chain couples TRBV12-3 or TRBV12-4 to TRBJ1-2; TRBD1 might be the D (6 bases). The CDR3 covers 13 residues. Trimming pared 3 bases from V and 8 bases from J, leaving 13 bases between. The CDR3 coding sequence is TGTGCCAGCAGTTTGAGGGGGAGGGGCGGCTACACCTTC. It encodes CASSLRGRGGYTF.

V usage is TRBV7-9 and J usage is TRBJ2-7; D call uncertain. CDR1 and CDR2 from the germline V gene are SEHNR and FQNEAQ (reference sequence). Between the trimmed V and J ends, which lost 2 bases and 2 bases, there was a span of 10 bases. The CDR3 extends over 14 amino acids. The CDR3 bases are TGTGCCAGCAGCTTATCTCCTGGGCCCTACGAGCAGTACTTC. It codes for CASSLSPGPYEQYF.